This T cell receptor beta chain was obtained from a study of blood T cell repertoires in COVID-19. Background on the study: PBMCs, B-cell-depleted T cells, or T cells provided the cDNA or gDNA that made up the material.

This CDR3 comprises 13 residues. The V end was cut by 1 base, the J end by 0 bases, with 4 bases between. Germline loops: CDR1 SGHTA, CDR2 FQGNSA. Method: immunoSEQ multiplex PCR; TCRdb's copy keeps in-frame clones and lacks some. This table has 150,000 to 200,000 clones, about 84% appearing once. This sequence originates from a woman aged 25 to 45 with acute or convalescent COVID-19. The chain is built from TRBV7-2 and TRBJ2-7; D uncertain. Sequenced material: peripheral blood. This CDR3 is CASSLESSYEQYF. The CDR3 DNA is TGTGCCAGCAGCTTAGAGAGCTCCTACGAGCAGTACTTC.